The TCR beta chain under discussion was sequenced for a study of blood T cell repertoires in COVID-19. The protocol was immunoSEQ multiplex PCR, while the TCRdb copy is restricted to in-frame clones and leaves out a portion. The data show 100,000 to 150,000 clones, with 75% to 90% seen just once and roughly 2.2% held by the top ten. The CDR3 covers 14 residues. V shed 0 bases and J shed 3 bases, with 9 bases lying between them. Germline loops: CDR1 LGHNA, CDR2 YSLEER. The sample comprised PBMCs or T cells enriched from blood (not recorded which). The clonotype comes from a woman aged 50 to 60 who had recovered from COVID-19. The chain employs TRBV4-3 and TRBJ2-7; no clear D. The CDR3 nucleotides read TGCGCCAGCAGCCAAGATGCAAACAACTACGAGCAGTACTTC. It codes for CASSQDANNYEQYF.